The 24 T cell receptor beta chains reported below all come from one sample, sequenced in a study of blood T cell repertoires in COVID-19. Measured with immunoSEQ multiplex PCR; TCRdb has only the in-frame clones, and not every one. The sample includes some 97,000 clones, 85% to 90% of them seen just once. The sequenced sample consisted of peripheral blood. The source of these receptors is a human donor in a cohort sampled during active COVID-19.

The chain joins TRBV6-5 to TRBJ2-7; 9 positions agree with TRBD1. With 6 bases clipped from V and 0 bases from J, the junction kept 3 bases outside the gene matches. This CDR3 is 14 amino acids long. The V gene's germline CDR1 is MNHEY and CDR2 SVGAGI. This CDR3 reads CASRVGQGSYEQYF. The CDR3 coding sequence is TGTGCCAGCAGGGTGGGACAGGGCTCCTACGAGCAGTACTTC.

The CDR3: CASSLSAGELFF. The CDR3 region has the DNA TGTGCCAGCAGTTTGAGTGCCGGGGAGCTGTTTTTT. J is TRBJ2-2 and V is TRBV12-3 or TRBV12-4; no reliable D call. Trimming cost V 3 bases and J 6 bases, with 5 bases left between them. The CDR3 is made up of 12 amino acids.

This chain's CDR3 is CASSQDGSAGANVLTF. The CDR3 nucleotides are TGCGCCAGCAGCCAAGATGGGAGCGCTGGGGCCAACGTCCTGACTTTC. The chain uses TRBV4-1 and TRBJ2-6; the D gene is possibly TRBD2 (5 bases). The CDR3 has 16 residues. In germline, CDR1 is MGHRA, CDR2 YSYEKL. Trimming cost V 0 bases and J 2 bases, with 8 bases left between them.

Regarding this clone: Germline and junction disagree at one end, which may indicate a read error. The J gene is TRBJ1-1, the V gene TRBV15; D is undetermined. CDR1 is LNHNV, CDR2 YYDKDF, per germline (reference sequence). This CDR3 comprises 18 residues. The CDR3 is CATSRDRSVGVGNAEAFF. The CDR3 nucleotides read TGTGCCACCAGCAGAGATAGGTCCGTCGGGGTGGGGAACGCTGAAGCTTTCTTT.

The CDR3: CASSFLGDSPGAGGYGYTF. CDR3 nucleotide sequence: TGTGCCAGCAGTTTTCTCGGAGATTCCCCAGGGGCAGGGGGCTATGGCTACACCTTC. This sequence joins TRBV27 and TRBJ1-2; 7 bases are shared with TRBD1. Trimming removed 3 bases from V and 4 bases from J; junction bases left unmatched: 20. Germline values: CDR1 MNHEY, CDR2 SMNVEV (reference sequence). This CDR3 has 19 amino acids.

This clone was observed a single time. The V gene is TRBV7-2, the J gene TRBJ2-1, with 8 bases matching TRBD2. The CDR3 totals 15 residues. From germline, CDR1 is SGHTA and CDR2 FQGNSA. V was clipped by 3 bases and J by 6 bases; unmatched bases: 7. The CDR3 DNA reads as TGTGCCAGCAGCTTGAGCGGGAGCCTCTCCAATGAGCAGTTCTTC. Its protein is CASSLSGSLSNEQFF.

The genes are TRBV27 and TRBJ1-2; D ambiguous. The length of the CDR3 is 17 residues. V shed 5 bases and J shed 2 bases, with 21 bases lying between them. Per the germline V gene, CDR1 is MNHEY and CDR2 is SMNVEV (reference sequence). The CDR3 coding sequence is TGTGCCAGCAGTCTTCTCCTGGGTGGAGGGTCAAACTATGGCTACACCTTC. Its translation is CASSLLLGGGSNYGYTF.

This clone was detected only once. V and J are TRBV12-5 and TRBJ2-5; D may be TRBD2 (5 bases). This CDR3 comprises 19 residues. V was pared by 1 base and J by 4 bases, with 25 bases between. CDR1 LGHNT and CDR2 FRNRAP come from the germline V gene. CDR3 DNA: TGTGCTAGTGGTTTGGCCCCGGACGGGGAGCAAGTCTCGTTAGAGACCCAGTACTTC. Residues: CASGLAPDGEQVSLETQYF.

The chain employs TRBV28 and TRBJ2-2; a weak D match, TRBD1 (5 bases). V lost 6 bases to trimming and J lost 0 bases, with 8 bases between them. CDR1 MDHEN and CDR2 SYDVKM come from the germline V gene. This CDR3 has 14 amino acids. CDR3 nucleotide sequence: TGTGCCAGCAGCCTGACAGCGAACACCGGGGAGCTGTTTTTT. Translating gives CASSLTANTGELFF.

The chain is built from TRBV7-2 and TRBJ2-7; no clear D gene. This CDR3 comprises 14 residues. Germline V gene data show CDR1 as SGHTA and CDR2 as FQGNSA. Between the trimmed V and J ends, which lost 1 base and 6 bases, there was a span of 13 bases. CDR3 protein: CASSLVPGVGEQYF. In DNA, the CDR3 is TGTGCCAGCAGCTTAGTTCCCGGAGTGGGCGAGCAGTACTTC.

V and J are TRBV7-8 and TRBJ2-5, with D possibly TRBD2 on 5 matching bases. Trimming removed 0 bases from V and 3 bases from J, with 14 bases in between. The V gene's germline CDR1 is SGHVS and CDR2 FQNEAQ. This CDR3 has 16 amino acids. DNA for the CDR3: TGTGCCAGCAGCTTAGCGAGGGTAGCGCCTGAAGAGACCCAGTACTTC. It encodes CASSLARVAPEETQYF.

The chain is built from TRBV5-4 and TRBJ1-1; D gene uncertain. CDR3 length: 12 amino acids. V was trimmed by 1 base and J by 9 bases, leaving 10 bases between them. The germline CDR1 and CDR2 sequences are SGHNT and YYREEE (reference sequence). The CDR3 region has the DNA TGTGCCAGCAGCTTGACCCGAGGAAAAGCTTTCTTT. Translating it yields CASSLTRGKAFF.

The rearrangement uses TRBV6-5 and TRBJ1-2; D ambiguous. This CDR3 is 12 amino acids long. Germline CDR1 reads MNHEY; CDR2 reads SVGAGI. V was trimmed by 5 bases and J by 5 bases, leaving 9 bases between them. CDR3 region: CASSPTGYGYTF. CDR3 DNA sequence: TGTGCCAGCAGTCCAACGGGGTATGGCTACACCTTC.

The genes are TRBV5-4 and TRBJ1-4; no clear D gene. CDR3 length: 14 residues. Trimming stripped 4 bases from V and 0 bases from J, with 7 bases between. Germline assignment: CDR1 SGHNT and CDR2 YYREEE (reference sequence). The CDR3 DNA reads TGTGCCAGCAGCGACGGGACAACTAATGAAAAACTGTTTTTT. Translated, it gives CASSDGTTNEKLFF.

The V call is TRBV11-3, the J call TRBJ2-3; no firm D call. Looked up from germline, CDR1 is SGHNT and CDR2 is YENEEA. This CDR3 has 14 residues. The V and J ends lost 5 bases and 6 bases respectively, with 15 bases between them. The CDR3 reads CASSPRDSPDTQYF. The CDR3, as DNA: TGTGCCAGCAGCCCCCGAGACTCCCCTGATACGCAGTATTTT.

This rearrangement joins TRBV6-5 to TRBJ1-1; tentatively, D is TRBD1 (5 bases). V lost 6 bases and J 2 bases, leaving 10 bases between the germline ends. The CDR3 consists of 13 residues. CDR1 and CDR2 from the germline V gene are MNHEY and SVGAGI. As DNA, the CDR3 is TGTGCCAGCAGGGGGACTGTCAACACTGAAGCTTTCTTT. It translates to CASRGTVNTEAFF.

DNA for the CDR3: TGTGCCAGTGGAGGCCGCTCTATCGGCTCTGGCTACACCTTC. Amino acids: CASGGRSIGSGYTF. The V and J genes are TRBV19 and TRBJ1-2; D gene uncertain. Per the germline V gene, CDR1 is LNHDA and CDR2 is SQIVND (reference sequence). This CDR3 has 14 residues. Trimming shortened V by 8 bases and J by 7 bases, and 20 bases separated the two germline ends.

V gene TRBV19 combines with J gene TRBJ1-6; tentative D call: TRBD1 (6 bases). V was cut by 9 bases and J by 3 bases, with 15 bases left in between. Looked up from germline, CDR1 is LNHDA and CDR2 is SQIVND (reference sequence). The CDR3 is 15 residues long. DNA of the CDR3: TGTGCCAGCTCCTCAGGGGACCGCTATAATTCACCCCTCCACTTT. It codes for CASSSGDRYNSPLHF.

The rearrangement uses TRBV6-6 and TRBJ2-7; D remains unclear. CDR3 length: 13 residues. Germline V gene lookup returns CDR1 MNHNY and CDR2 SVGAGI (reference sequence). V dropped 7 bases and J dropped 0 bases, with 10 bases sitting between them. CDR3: CASTPQSSYEQYF. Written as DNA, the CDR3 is TGTGCCAGCACCCCACAGAGCTCCTACGAGCAGTACTTC.

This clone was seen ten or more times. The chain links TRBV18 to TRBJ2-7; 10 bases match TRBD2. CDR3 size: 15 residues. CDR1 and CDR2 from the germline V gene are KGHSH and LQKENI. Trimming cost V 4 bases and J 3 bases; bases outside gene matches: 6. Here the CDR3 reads CASSQKLAGDYEQYF. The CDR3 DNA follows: TGTGCCAGCTCACAAAAGCTAGCGGGAGACTACGAGCAGTACTTC.

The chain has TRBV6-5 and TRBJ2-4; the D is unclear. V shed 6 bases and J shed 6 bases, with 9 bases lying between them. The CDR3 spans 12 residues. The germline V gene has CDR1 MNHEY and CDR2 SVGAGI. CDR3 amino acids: CASSIERNIQYF. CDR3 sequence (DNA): TGTGCCAGCAGCATCGAGAGAAACATTCAGTACTTC.

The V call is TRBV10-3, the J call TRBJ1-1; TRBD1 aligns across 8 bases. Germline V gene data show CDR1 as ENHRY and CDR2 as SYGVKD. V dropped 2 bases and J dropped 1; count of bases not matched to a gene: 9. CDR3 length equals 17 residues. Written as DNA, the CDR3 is TGTGCCATCAGTGAGCGAGCGACAGGGACAGGGAACACTGAAGCTTTCTTT. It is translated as CAISERATGTGNTEAFF.

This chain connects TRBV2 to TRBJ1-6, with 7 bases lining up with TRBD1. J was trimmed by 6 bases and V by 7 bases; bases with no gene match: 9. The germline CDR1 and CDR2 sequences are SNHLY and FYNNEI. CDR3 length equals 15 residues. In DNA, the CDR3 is TGTGCCAGCACCCTCAAGGGACAGCCTAATTCACCCCTCCACTTT. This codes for CASTLKGQPNSPLHF.

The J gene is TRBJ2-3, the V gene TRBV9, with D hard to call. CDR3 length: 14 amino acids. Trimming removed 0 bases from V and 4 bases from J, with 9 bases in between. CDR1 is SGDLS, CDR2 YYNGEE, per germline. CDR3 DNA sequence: TGTGCCAGCAGCGTAGTGTGGAGCGCAGATACGCAGTATTTT. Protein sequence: CASSVVWSADTQYF. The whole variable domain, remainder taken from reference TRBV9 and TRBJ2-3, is DSGVTQTPKHLITATGQRVTLRCSPRSGDLSVYWYQQSLDQGLQFLIQYYNGEERAKGNILERFSAQQFPDLHSELNLSSLELGDSALYFCASSVVWSADTQYFGPGTRLTVL.